The entry below gives a single T cell receptor beta chain sequence along with its context. Its antigen is as yet unknown. The data were taken from a study of Ad26.COV2.S vaccination and SARS-CoV-2 variants. Study information: A COV1001 Ad26.COV2.S trial-arm participant provided the sample. Overall study findings and caveats: Individuals receiving vaccine had higher spike-specific TCR breadth than placebo recipients did. An underestimation of total T cell responses may have resulted from the TCR breadth and depth analyses.

Treatment reported: around 19 received Ad26.COV2.S at low or high dose, single or two shots; 5 received placebo; per-sample allocation not given. The samples date from day 63 after the first vaccine or placebo injection. The vaccine delivered Wuhan-strain SARS-CoV-2 spike through an Ad26 vector. The table came from immunoSEQ multiplex PCR; TCRdb's copy has only in-frame clones and leaves some out. The table lists some 320,000 clones, 86% of them singletons. The sequence derives from a person between 18 and 65 years old who received the Ad26.COV2.S COVID-19 vaccine or a placebo. The sequencing used peripheral blood, collected in a trial of Ad26.COV2.S vaccine versus placebo.

The CDR3 here is CASSPGQPNTGELFF. Here the CDR3 DNA reads TGTGCCAGTAGTCCGGGACAACCGAACACCGGGGAGCTGTTTTTT. V and J are TRBV19 and TRBJ2-2, with D possibly TRBD1 on 6 matching bases. The ends were cut back, 5 bases at V and 0 bases at J, with 10 bases in the middle. The CDR3 is 15 amino acids. Germline values: CDR1 LNHDA, CDR2 SQIVND (reference sequence).